The clone carrying this TCR beta chain was detected many times. The time point here: blood 4 weeks post-SBRT, at nephrectomy. Treatment here: 15 Gy SBRT to primary tumor, nephrectomy 4 weeks later. These data originate in a study of radiation and T cells in renal cell carcinoma. The CDR3 is made up of 13 amino acids. The germline V gene has CDR1 MNHNS and CDR2 SASEGT. Trimming cost V 4 bases and J 4 bases, with 10 bases left between them. Libraries were prepared by immunoSEQ multiplex PCR; TCRdb keeps only in-frame clonotypes and omits some of them. This table has roughly 160,000 clones, approximately 90% appearing once.

The source material was blood, sampled from a patient whose treatment included radiotherapy and nephrectomy. The chain links TRBV6-1 to TRBJ1-2; no firm D call. The TCR originated in a woman in her forties or fifties with renal cell carcinoma. CDR3 protein: CASSGSAPYGYTF. As DNA, the CDR3 is TGTGCCAGCAGTGGATCTGCTCCCTATGGCTACACCTTC.